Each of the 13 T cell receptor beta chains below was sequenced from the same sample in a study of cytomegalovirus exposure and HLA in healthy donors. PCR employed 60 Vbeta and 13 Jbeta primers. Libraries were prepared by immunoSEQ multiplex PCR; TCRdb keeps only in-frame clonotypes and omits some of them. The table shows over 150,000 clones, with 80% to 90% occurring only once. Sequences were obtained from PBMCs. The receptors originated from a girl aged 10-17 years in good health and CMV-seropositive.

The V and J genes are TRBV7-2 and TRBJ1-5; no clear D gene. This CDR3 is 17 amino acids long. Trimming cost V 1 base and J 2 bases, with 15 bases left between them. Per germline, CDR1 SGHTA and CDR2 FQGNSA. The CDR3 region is CASSLDSGKRGNQPQHF. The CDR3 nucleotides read TGTGCCAGCAGCTTAGACTCTGGCAAACGGGGCAATCAGCCCCAGCATTTT.

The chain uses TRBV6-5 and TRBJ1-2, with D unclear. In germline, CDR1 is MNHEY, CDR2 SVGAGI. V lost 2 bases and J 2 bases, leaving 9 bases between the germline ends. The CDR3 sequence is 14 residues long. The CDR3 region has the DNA TGTGCCAGCAGTTACGGAGTCGGAAACTATGGCTACACCTTC. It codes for CASSYGVGNYGYTF.

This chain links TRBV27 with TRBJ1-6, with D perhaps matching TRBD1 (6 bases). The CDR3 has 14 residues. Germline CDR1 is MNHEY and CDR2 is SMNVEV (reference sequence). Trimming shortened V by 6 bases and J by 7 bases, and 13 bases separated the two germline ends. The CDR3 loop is CASSTRQGNSPLHF. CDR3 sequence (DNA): TGTGCCAGCAGCACCAGGCAGGGGAATTCACCCCTCCACTTT.

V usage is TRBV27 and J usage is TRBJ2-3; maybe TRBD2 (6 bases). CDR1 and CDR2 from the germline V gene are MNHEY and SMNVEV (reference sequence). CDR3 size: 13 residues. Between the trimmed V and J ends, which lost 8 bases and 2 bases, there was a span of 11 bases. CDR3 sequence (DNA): TGTGCCAGCCGAGGGGACTCCACAGATACGCAGTATTTT. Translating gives CASRGDSTDTQYF.

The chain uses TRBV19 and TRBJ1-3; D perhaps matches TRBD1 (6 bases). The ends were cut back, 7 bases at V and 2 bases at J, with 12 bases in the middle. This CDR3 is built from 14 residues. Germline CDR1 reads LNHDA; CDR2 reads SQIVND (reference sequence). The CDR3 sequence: CASTGTFTGNTIYF. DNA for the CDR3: TGTGCCAGTACCGGGACATTTACTGGAAACACCATATATTTT.

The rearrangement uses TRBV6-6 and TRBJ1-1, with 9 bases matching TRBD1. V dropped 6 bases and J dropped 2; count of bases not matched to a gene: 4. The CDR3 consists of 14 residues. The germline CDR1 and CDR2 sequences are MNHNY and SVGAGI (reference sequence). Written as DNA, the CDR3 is TGTGCCAGCAGGGAACAGGGGGCCAACACTGAAGCTTTCTTT. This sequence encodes CASREQGANTEAFF.

The DNA for the CDR3 is TGTGCCAGCAAGAAGGACAGGGGAAACACTGAAGCTTTCTTT. Amino acids: CASKKDRGNTEAFF. The V and J genes are TRBV2 and TRBJ1-1; 9 nucleotides match TRBD1. The CDR3 runs 14 residues. The germline gives CDR1 SNHLY, CDR2 FYNNEI. The trim removed 7 bases at V and 2 bases at J, leaving 5 bases unmatched.

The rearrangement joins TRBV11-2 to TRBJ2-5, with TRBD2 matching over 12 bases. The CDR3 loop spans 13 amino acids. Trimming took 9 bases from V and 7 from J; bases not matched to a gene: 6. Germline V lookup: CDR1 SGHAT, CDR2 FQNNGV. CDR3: CASIAGLAGTQYF. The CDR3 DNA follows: TGTGCCAGTATCGCGGGACTAGCGGGGACCCAGTACTTC.

The CDR3 DNA reads TGTGCCAGCAGCTCCTTCGACAGGGGAGCTTTCTTT. It codes for CASSSFDRGAFF. The genes are TRBV5-5 and TRBJ1-1, with TRBD1 identical over 8 bases. The V and J ends lost 3 bases and 10 bases, in that order; junction bases with no gene match: 5. The CDR3 spans 12 residues. Germline CDR1 and CDR2: SGHKS and YYEKEE (reference sequence).

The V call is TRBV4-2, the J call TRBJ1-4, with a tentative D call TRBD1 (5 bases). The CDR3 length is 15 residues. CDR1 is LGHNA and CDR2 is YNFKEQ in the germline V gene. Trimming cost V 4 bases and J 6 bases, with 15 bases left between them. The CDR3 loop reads CASSPPFDRDEKLFF. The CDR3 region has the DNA TGTGCCAGCAGCCCTCCTTTCGACAGAGATGAAAAACTGTTTTTT.

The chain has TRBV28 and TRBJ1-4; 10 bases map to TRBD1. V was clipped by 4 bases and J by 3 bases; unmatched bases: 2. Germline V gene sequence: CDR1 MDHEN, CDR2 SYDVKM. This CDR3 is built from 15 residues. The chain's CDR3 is CASSSTGGSNEKLFF. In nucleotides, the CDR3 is TGTGCCAGCAGTTCGACAGGGGGCTCTAATGAAAAACTGTTTTTT.

As DNA, the CDR3 is TGTGCCAGCAGTTTAAAAGGGGGAGGAAACACCATATATTTT. Its translation is CASSLKGGGNTIYF. The J gene is TRBJ1-3, the V gene TRBV27; TRBD1 is a possible D gene (6 bases). Looked up from germline, CDR1 is MNHEY and CDR2 is SMNVEV (reference sequence). CDR3 length: 14 residues. V was shortened by 2 bases and J by 4 bases, with 9 bases between the two germline ends.

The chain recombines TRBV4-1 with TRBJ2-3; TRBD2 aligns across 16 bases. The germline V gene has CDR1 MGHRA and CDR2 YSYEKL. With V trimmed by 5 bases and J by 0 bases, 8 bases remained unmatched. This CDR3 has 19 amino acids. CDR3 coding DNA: TGCGCCAGCAGCGCCGGGACTAGCGGGGGGGCTCTGAGCACAGATACGCAGTATTTT. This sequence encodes CASSAGTSGGALSTDTQYF.